This record looks at one TCR beta chain sequence and its context. This clonotype was counted a few times. The antigen it recognizes is unknown. No per-base quality is available; no much larger clone lies one base away. The study was a case-control design nested within a healthcare worker cohort in London, UK, with weekly nasopharyngeal swab PCR tests and blood sampling. Healthcare workers were enrolled in the week of the UK lockdown, from 23 to 31 March 2020, and were followed every week for up to roughly 16 weeks. These data come from a study of early T cells in non-severe SARS-CoV-2 infection (dated by TCRdb to the early 2020s). The study in broad terms: TCR sequencing used bulk RNA from unsorted whole blood, so alpha and beta chains could not be paired.

Libraries were prepared through 5' RACE. The listed sequencing device is NextSeq 500. To correct for sequencing error and PCR bias, the TCR library protocol tagged individual cDNA molecules with unique molecular identifiers. Both TCR alpha and beta chains were sequenced, and tight co-correlation was observed between alpha and beta sequence abundances in each sample. The authors' analysis ran thus. Decombinator V4 was used to perform V gene, J gene and CDR3 annotation of TCR sequences. TCRs were defined as expanded if a significant change between any two time points was detected under a Poisson model with p below 0.0001. TCR abundances were normalised to the total number of TCRs sequenced in each sample and reported as counts per million. TRAV1-2 paired with TRAJ12, TRAJ20 or TRAJ33 defined MAIT TCRs, while TRAV10 paired with TRAJ18 defined iNKT TCRs. VDJdb, accessed on 1 November 2021, was searched for TCRs annotated for CMV, EBV and SARS-CoV-2, and TCRs annotated for more than one antigen were excluded. TCRdb handled the public reads itself, with Q25 trimming in fastp and clone calling in MiXCR, and kept productive beta chains. Each CDR3 protein gets just one entry, which takes the most common genes and DNA from the rows behind it. The V and J calls and clone size are TCRdb's, not the authors'. The sample includes about 110,000 distinct CDR3 sequences, with 11% observed a single time. About 7.6% of the sample lies in the top ten.

Study-level results and caveats: VDJdb matching was skewed toward anti-spike CD8 responses and likely underestimated virus-specific expansions by missing private and CD4 specificities.

At the junction V is shortened by 7 bases and J by 7 bases, with 20 bases in between. The CDR3 measures 14 amino acids from cysteine to phenylalanine. Only CDR3 DNA remains: 42 bases, in frame from the first base. Sequencing was done on a sample of whole blood. The sequence links TRBV12-3 or TRBV12-4 to TRBJ2-7; the D segment may tentatively be TRBD1 or TRBD2, each giving 5 matched bases. This clonotype originated in an adult who was a healthcare worker with PCR-confirmed SARS-CoV-2 infection or an uninfected control (not recorded which). The CDR3 sequence is CASTPGGLPGEQYF. The nucleotides read TGTGCCAGCACCCCTGGGGGTCTCCCGGGGGAGCAGTACTTC.